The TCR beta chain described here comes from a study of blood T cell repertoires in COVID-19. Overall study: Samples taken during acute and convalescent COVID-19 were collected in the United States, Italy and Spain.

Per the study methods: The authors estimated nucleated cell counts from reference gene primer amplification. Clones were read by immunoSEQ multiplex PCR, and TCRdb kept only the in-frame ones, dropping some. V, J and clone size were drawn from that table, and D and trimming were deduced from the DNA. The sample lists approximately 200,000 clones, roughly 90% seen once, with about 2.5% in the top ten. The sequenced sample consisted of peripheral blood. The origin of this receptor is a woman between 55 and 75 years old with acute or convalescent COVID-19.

The CDR3 loop reads CASSRGQMGANVLTF. The CDR3 DNA reads as TGTGCCAGTAGTAGGGGACAGATGGGGGCCAACGTCCTGACTTTC. The chain recombines TRBV19 with TRBJ2-6, with 7 bases matching TRBD1. Germline assignment: CDR1 LNHDA and CDR2 SQIVND (reference sequence). Trimming took 4 bases from V and 4 from J; bases not matched to a gene: 4. This CDR3 comprises 15 residues.